One T cell receptor (beta chain) is described in this entry. Its antigen is as yet unknown. This sample was taken from a study of cytomegalovirus exposure and HLA in healthy donors. The PCR was carried out with 60 Vbeta primers and 13 Jbeta primers. Generated by immunoSEQ multiplex PCR, the TCRdb table keeps only in-frame clones and is missing some. The table lists about 110,000 clones, less than 80% of them singletons. Study results and caveats: The number of N-insertions in an Asian-associated ancestry cluster was reportedly below the approximately 700-donor mean in a later analysis.

Material for sequencing was PBMCs. The source is a woman aged 45 to 65 in good health and CMV-seropositive.

The CDR3 bases are TGTGCCAGCAGCTTATCAGGGTCTACTAATGAAAAACTGTTTTTT. This codes for CASSLSGSTNEKLFF. The chain has TRBV5-5 and TRBJ1-4; a possible D gene is TRBD1 (5 bases). Germline V gene data show CDR1 as SGHKS and CDR2 as YYEKEE (reference sequence). The CDR3 sequence is 15 residues long. Trimming removed 2 bases at V and 2 bases at J, with 10 bases between.